This T cell receptor beta chain was recovered during a study of HIV-infected children after antiretroviral therapy interruption. Looking at the study overall: Children's median ages were roughly 9.7 years and 8 years by group. Interruption-arm sampling covered weeks 0, 12, interruption end (24 or 48), and about 3 years post-study.

Unique molecular identifiers were included in an RNA-based 3' RACE TCR library. One entry per CDR3 protein, called by TCRdb with MiXCR from the 3' RACE reads. The sample consists of around 40,000 distinct CDR3 sequences, over 6.5% of them appearing once. This clonotype was picked up many times. Treatment defined: PENTA 11 planned treatment interruption arm or continuous ART arm. The germline V gene encodes CDR1 LNHNV and CDR2 YYDKDF (reference sequence). With V trimmed by 0 bases and J by 7 bases, 7 bases remained unmatched. The CDR3 runs to 15 residues. This specimen was CD45RA+ CD4+ T cells from PBMCs, pooled from several time points, taken from a donor given antiretroviral therapy, either interrupted or continuous. The subset: naive CD4+ CD45RA+ CD45RO- T cells. The V and J genes are TRBV15 and TRBJ2-7; TRBD2 aligns across 9 bases. This clonotype originated in a pool of human donors with HIV. The CDR3 nucleotides read TGTGCCACCAGCAGAGAGGTAGCGGGAGCTGGGGAGCAGTACTTC. Protein: CATSREVAGAGEQYF. Full variable domain (outside the CDR3, taken from reference TRBV15 and TRBJ2-7): DAMVIQNPRYQVTQFGKPVTLSCSQTLNHNVMYWYQQKSSQAPKLLFHYYDKDFNNEADTPDNFQSRRPNTSFCFLDIRSPGLGDTAMYLCATSREVAGAGEQYFGPGTRLTVT.